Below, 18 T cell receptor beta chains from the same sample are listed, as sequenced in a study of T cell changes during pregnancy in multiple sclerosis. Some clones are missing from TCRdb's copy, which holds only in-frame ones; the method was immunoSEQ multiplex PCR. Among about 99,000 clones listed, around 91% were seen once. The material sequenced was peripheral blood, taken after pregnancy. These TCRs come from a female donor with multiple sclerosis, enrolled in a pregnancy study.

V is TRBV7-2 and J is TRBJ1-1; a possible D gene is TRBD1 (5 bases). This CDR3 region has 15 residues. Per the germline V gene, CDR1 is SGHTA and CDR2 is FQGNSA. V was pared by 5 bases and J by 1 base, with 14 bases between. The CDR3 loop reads CASSPEARANTEAFF. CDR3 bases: TGTGCCAGCAGCCCCGAGGCCAGGGCGAACACTGAAGCTTTCTTT.

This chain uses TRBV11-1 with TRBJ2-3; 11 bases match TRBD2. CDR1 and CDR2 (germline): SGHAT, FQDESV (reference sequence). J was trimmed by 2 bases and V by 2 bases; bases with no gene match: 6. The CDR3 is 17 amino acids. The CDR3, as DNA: TGTGCCAGCAGCTTATCCCCTAGCGGGGGGATCACAGATACGCAGTATTTT. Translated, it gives CASSLSPSGGITDTQYF.

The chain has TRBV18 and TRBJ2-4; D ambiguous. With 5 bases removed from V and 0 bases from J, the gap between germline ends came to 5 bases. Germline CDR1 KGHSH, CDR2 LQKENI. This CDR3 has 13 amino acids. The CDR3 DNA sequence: TGTGCCAGCTCATCATTAGCCAAAAACATTCAGTACTTC. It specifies CASSSLAKNIQYF.

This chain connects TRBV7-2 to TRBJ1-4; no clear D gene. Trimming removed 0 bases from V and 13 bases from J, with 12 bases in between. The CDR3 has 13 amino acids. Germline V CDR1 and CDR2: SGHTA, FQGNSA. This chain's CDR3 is CASSLAVPSRLFF. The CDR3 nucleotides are TGTGCCAGCAGCTTAGCTGTCCCCTCGCGACTGTTTTTT.

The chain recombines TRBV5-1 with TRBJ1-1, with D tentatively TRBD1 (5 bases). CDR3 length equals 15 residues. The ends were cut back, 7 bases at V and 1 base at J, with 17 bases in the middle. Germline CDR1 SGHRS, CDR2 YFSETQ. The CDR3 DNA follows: TGCGCCAGCTCCCCTGGGCGGGGCTCGAACACTGAAGCTTTCTTT. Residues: CASSPGRGSNTEAFF.

The CDR3 is CASSRTREIREAFF. The DNA of the CDR3 is TGTGCCAGCAGCCGAACAAGGGAGATACGTGAAGCTTTCTTT. The V call is TRBV7-9, the J call TRBJ1-1; D remains ambiguous. Germline V gene lookup returns CDR1 SEHNR and CDR2 FQNEAQ (reference sequence). V gave up 5 bases and J gave up 7 bases, with 17 bases separating them. The CDR3 runs to 14 residues.

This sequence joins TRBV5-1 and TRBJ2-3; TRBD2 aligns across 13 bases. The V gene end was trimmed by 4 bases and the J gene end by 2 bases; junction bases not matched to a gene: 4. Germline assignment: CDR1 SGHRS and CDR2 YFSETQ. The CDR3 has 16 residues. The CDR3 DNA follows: TGCGCCAGCAGCGGGGGACTAGCGGGAAACACAGATACGCAGTATTTT. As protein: CASSGGLAGNTDTQYF.

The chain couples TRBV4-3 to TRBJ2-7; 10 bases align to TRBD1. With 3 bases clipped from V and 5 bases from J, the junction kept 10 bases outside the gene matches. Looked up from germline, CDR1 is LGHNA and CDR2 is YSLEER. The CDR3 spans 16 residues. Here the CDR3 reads CASSQDPGQGWHEQYF. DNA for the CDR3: TGCGCCAGCAGCCAGGACCCGGGACAGGGGTGGCACGAGCAGTACTTC.

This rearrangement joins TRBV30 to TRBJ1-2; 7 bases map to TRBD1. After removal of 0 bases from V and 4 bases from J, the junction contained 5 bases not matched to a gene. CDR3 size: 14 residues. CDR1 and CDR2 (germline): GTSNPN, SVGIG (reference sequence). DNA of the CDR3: TGTGCCTGGAGTGTACCAGGGGGATCCTATGGCTACACCTTC. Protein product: CAWSVPGGSYGYTF.

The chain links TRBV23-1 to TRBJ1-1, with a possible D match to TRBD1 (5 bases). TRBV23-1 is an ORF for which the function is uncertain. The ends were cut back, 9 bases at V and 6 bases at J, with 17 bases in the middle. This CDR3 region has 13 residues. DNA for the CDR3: TGCGCCAGAATGGGGTCAAGGGGTCCTGAAGCTTTCTTT. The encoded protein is CARMGSRGPEAFF.

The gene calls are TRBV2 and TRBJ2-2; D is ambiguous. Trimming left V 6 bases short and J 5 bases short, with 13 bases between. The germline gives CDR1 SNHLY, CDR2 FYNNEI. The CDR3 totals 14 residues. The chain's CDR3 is CASSPTRFTGELFF. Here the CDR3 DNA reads TGTGCCAGCAGCCCAACCCGGTTTACCGGGGAGCTGTTTTTT.

Here the CDR3 DNA reads TGTGCCAGCAGCACCCAGGGACAGGGAAGGGTAGAGACCCAGTACTTC. Protein product: CASSTQGQGRVETQYF. This rearrangement joins TRBV9 to TRBJ2-5; 9 nucleotides agree with TRBD1. Germline loops: CDR1 SGDLS, CDR2 YYNGEE. J lost 4 bases, V lost 4 bases, and 11 bases had no gene match. The CDR3 sequence is 16 residues long.

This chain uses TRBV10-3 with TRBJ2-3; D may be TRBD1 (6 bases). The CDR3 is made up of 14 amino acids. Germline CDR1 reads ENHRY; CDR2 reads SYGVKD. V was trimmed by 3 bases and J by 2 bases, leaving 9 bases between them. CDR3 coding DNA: TGTGCCATCAGTGACGGGACAAACACAGATACGCAGTATTTT. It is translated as CAISDGTNTDTQYF.

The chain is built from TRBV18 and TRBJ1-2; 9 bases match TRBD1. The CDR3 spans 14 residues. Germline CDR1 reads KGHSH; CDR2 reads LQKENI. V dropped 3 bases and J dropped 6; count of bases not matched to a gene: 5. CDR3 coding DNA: TGTGCCAGCTCACCCTGGACAGGGGTGGATGGCTACACCTTC. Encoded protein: CASSPWTGVDGYTF.

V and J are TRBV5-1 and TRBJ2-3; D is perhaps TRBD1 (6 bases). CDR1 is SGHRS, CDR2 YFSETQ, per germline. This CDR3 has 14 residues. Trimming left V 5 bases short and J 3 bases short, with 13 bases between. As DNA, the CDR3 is TGCGCCAGCAGTATCAGGGGTGAGACAGATACGCAGTATTTT. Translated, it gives CASSIRGETDTQYF.

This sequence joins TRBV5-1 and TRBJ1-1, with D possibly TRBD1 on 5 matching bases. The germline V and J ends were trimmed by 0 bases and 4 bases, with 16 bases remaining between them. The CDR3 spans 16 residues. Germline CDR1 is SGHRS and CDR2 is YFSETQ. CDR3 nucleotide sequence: TGCGCCAGCAGCTTGGCCTTTATGACAGAGCTCACTGAAGCTTTCTTT. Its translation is CASSLAFMTELTEAFF.

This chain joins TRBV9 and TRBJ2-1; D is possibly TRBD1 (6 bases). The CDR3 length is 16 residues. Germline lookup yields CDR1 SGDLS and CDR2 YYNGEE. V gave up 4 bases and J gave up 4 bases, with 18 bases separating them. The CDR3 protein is CASSPYDQQGYNEQFF. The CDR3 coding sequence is TGTGCCAGCAGCCCATACGACCAACAGGGTTACAATGAGCAGTTCTTC. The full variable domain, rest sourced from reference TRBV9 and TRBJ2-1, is DSGVTQTPKHLITATGQRVTLRCSPRSGDLSVYWYQQSLDQGLQFLIQYYNGEERAKGNILERFSAQQFPDLHSELNLSSLELGDSALYFCASSPYDQQGYNEQFFGPGTRLTVL.

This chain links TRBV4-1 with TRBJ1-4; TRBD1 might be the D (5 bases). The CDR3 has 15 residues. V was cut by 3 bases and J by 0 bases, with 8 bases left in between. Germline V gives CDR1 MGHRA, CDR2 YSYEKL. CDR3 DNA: TGCGCCAGCAGCCAGTTCAGGGCAACTAATGAAAAACTGTTTTTT. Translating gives CASSQFRATNEKLFF.